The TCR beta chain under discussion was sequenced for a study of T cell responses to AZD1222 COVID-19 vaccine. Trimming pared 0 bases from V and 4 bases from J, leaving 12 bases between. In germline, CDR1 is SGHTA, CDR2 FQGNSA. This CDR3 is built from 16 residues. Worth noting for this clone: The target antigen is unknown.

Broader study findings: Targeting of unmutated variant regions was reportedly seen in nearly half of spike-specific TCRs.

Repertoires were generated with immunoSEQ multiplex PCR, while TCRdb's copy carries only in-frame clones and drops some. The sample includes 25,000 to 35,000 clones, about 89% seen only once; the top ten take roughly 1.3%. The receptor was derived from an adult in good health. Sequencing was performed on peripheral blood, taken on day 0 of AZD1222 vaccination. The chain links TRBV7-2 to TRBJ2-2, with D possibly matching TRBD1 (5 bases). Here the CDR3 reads CASSLAAYRSTGELFF. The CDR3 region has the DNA TGTGCCAGCAGCTTAGCGGCCTACAGGTCCACCGGGGAGCTGTTTTTT.